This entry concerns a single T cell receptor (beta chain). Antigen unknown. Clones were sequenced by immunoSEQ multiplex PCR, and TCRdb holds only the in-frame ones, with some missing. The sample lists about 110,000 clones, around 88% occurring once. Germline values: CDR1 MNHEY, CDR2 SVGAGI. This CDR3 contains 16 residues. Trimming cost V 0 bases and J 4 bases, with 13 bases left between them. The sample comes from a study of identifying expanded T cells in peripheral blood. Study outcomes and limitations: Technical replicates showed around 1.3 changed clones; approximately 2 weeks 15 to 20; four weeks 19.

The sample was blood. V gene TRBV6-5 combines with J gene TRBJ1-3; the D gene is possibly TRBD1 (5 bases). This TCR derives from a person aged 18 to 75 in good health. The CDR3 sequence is CASSYSIKGDGNTIYF. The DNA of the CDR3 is TGTGCCAGCAGTTACTCGATAAAAGGGGACGGAAACACCATATATTTT.